The 26 T cell receptor beta chains given below trace back to one sample, sequenced in a study of CD8+CD57+ T cells in acquired aplastic anemia. Genomic DNA constituted the template upon which TCR beta VDJ and CDR3 profiling was performed. TCRdb re-analysed the reads in MiXCR, keeping a single row per CDR3 protein. The data hold around 130,000 distinct CDR3 sequences, with about 60% observed a single time. Patients chosen for sequencing had shown CD8+CD57+ cell expansion by flow cytometry. Material for sequencing was sorted CD4+, CD8+, or CD8+CD57+ T cells (not recorded which) from PBMCs. These receptors were obtained from a human donor with aplastic anemia.

The chain combines TRBV7-2 with TRBJ1-1; 10 bases fit TRBD1. Germline V gene sequence: CDR1 SGHTA, CDR2 FQGNSA. The V segment lost 6 bases and the J segment 5 bases; nucleotides outside the gene matches: 3. The CDR3 sequence is 13 residues long. CDR3 in amino acids: CASREDRGTEAFF. The CDR3 DNA reads as TGTGCCAGCAGGGAGGACAGGGGGACTGAAGCTTTCTTT.

This clonotype was found many times. This chain uses TRBV20-1 with TRBJ2-4; D gene uncertain. The germline gives CDR1 DFQATT, CDR2 SNEGSKA (reference sequence). This CDR3 has 16 residues. Trimming took 1 base from V and 0 from J, leaving 13 bases between them. CDR3 DNA sequence: TGCAGTGCTAGAGGCGAGCCGTGGAGAGCCAAAAACATTCAGTACTTC. It codes for CSARGEPWRAKNIQYF.

This rearrangement joins TRBV7-3 to TRBJ1-2; no firm D call. V lost 1 base, J lost 5 bases, and 14 bases lay in between. Germline CDR1 reads SGHTA; CDR2 reads FQGTGA. The length of the CDR3 is 15 residues. CDR3 loop: CASSLSDYGKYGYTF. DNA for the CDR3: TGTGCCAGCAGCTTAAGCGACTACGGAAAATATGGCTACACCTTC.

This clonotype qualifies as medium-sized (0.01 to 0.1%). This chain uses TRBV2 with TRBJ1-2, with 10 bases fitting TRBD1. The trim removed 9 bases at V and 4 bases at J, leaving 5 bases unmatched. Germline V gene data show CDR1 as SNHLY and CDR2 as FYNNEI. The CDR3 has 13 residues. As DNA, the CDR3 is TGTGCCAGGAAGGGACAGGGGCTCTATGGCTACACCTTC. Translated, it gives CARKGQGLYGYTF. The entire variable domain, with the rest obtained from reference TRBV2 and TRBJ1-2, is as follows: EPEVTQTPSHQVTQMGQEVILRCVPISNHLYFYWYRQILGQKVEFLVSFYNNEISEKSEIFDDQFSVERPDGSNFTLKIRSTKLEDSAMYFCARKGQGLYGYTFGSGTRLTVV.

This clonotype was seen ten or more times. The rearrangement joins TRBV29-1 to TRBJ2-7; D is tentatively TRBD1 or TRBD2 (5 bases each). From germline, CDR1 is SQVTM and CDR2 ANQGSEA. The CDR3 is 11 amino acids. V gave up 7 bases and J gave up 7 bases, with 14 bases separating them. CDR3 nucleotides: TGCAGCGCTGTGGGGGTTCGGGAGCAGTACTTC. Protein sequence: CSAVGVREQYF.

Turning to this clonotype: A junction boundary mismatches the germline segment, possibly from a read error. The chain has TRBV15 and TRBJ2-5; TRBD1 matches 12 bases. The CDR3 extends over 14 amino acids. The germline V gene encodes CDR1 LNHNV and CDR2 YYDKDF (reference sequence). The CDR3 region is CATSEGTGGAHKNF. Here the CDR3 DNA reads TGTGCCACCAGCGAAGGGACAGGGGGCGCCCACAAAAACTTC.

This clonotype was observed many times. This chain joins TRBV6-5 and TRBJ1-5; D uncertain. The CDR3 is 12 residues long. Trimming stripped 2 bases from V and 9 bases from J, with 8 bases between. CDR1 MNHEY and CDR2 SVGAGI come from the germline V gene. The DNA of the CDR3 is TGTGCCAGCAGTTACGCGGAGGGGCCCCAGCATTTT. It encodes CASSYAEGPQHF.

The chain is built from TRBV20-1 and TRBJ2-1; 8 bases are a match to TRBD2. This CDR3 has 14 amino acids. Trimming removed 5 bases from V and 4 bases from J; junction bases left unmatched: 7. CDR1 is DFQATT and CDR2 is SNEGSKA in the germline V gene (reference sequence). CDR3 loop: CSAESGTRYNEQFF. The CDR3 DNA is TGCAGTGCTGAATCCGGGACTAGGTACAATGAGCAGTTCTTC.

This clonotype was counted many times. This rearrangement joins TRBV7-9 to TRBJ2-7, with 8 bases fitting TRBD1. The CDR3 is made up of 14 amino acids. Trimming cost V 0 bases and J 6 bases; bases outside gene matches: 4. Germline V CDR1 and CDR2: SEHNR, FQNEAQ (reference sequence). CDR3 in DNA: TGTGCCAGCAGCTTAGCCCGACAGGGGCTCGAGCAGTACTTC. It codes for CASSLARQGLEQYF. The full variable domain, completed using reference TRBV7-9 and TRBJ2-7, is DTGVSQNPRHKITKRGQNVTFRCDPISEHNRLYWYRQTLGQGPEFLTYFQNEAQLEKSRLLSDRFSAERPKGSFSTLEIQRTEQGDSAMYLCASSLARQGLEQYFGPGTRLTVT.

This chain links TRBV2 with TRBJ2-5; tentative D call: TRBD2 (5 bases). V lost 9 bases and J lost 5, with 10 bases in between. CDR1 and CDR2 (germline): SNHLY, FYNNEI. The CDR3 sequence is 11 residues long. This CDR3 reads CASVARETQYF. CDR3 bases: TGTGCCAGTGTAGCGCGGGAGACCCAGTACTTC. The whole variable domain, filled in from reference TRBV2 and TRBJ2-5, reads EPEVTQTPSHQVTQMGQEVILRCVPISNHLYFYWYRQILGQKVEFLVSFYNNEISEKSEIFDDQFSVERPDGSNFTLKIRSTKLEDSAMYFCASVARETQYFGPGTRLLVL.

Only one count was recorded for this clonotype. V gene TRBV4-2 combines with J gene TRBJ2-3; D is ambiguous. The CDR3 sequence is 15 residues long. V gave up 0 bases and J gave up 4 bases, with 11 bases separating them. Germline assignment: CDR1 LGHNA and CDR2 YNFKEQ. CDR3 region: CASSQDGEPADTQYF. CDR3 bases: TGTGCCAGCAGCCAAGATGGTGAGCCGGCAGATACGCAGTATTTT.

The rearrangement uses TRBV27 and TRBJ2-7, with 9 nucleotides matching TRBD2. The CDR3 spans 14 residues. Looked up from germline, CDR1 is MNHEY and CDR2 is SMNVEV (reference sequence). V shed 7 bases and J 2 bases; nucleotides not matched to a gene: 6. The CDR3, as DNA: TGTGCCAGCAAGGCGGGGGGGCGGGCCTACGAGCAGTACTTC. Protein: CASKAGGRAYEQYF.

This clonotype turned up a few times. V gene TRBV15 combines with J gene TRBJ2-7; D is uncertain. The CDR3 has 14 amino acids. Germline CDR1 LNHNV, CDR2 YYDKDF (reference sequence). Trimming left V 3 bases short and J 0 bases short, with 9 bases between. The CDR3 bases are TGTGCCACCAGCAGCACGGAGAGCTCCTACGAGCAGTACTTC. This sequence encodes CATSSTESSYEQYF.

This chain connects TRBV15 to TRBJ2-7, with 11 bases that match TRBD2. The J segment lost 5 bases and the V segment lost 4 bases, leaving 7 bases of the junction unmatched. The CDR3 runs 15 residues. Germline loops: CDR1 LNHNV, CDR2 YYDKDF (reference sequence). In DNA form, the CDR3 reads TGTGCCACCAGCATGCTAGCGGGAGGATCTAACGAGCAGTACTTC. It translates to CATSMLAGGSNEQYF.

In its sample, this clonotype was seen many times. The chain uses TRBV2 and TRBJ2-2; TRBD1 agrees at 10 bases. Germline assignment: CDR1 SNHLY and CDR2 FYNNEI. The ends lost 2 bases at V and 6 bases at J; junction bases unmatched: 6. This CDR3 is built from 16 residues. The CDR3 loop reads CASSESGTGAAGELFF. CDR3 nucleotide sequence: TGTGCCAGCAGTGAATCCGGGACAGGGGCTGCCGGGGAGCTGTTTTTT. Variable domain in full (rest from reference TRBV2 and TRBJ2-2): EPEVTQTPSHQVTQMGQEVILRCVPISNHLYFYWYRQILGQKVEFLVSFYNNEISEKSEIFDDQFSVERPDGSNFTLKIRSTKLEDSAMYFCASSESGTGAAGELFFGEGSRLTVL.

The chain joins TRBV29-1 to TRBJ2-7, with TRBD2 matching over 9 bases. The end of the DNA is better explained by TRBJ2-5, so the J call may be wrong. This CDR3 comprises 16 residues. The germline CDR1 and CDR2 sequences are SQVTM and ANQGSEA. The CDR3 nucleotides read TGCAGCGTTGAGGAACTGGGCGGGAGGGCCGGAGAGACCCAGTACTTC. Amino acids: CSVEELGGRAGETQYF.

The V gene is TRBV20-1, the J gene TRBJ1-1; D not certain. Germline CDR1 and CDR2: DFQATT and SNEGSKA (reference sequence). V was trimmed by 7 bases and J by 1 base, leaving 10 bases between them. This CDR3 is built from 12 residues. CDR3 sequence reads: CSVRHGNTEAFF. The CDR3 coding sequence is TGCAGTGTAAGACACGGGAACACTGAAGCTTTCTTT.

The chain uses TRBV10-1 and TRBJ2-2, with D uncertain. CDR1 and CDR2 from the germline V gene are WNHNN and SYGVQD (reference sequence). There are 14 residues in the CDR3. V dropped 2 bases and J dropped 3 bases, with 7 bases sitting between them. CDR3 coding DNA: TGCGCCAGCAGTGAGAGGCCCGACACCGGGGAGCTGTTTTTT. Residues: CASSERPDTGELFF.

The chain employs TRBV24-1 and TRBJ2-1, with D perhaps TRBD1 (5 bases). Trimming left V 4 bases short and J 4 bases short, with 13 bases between. Looked up from germline, CDR1 is KGHDR and CDR2 is SFDVKD. This CDR3 region has 15 residues. CDR3 protein: CATSEPGPYYNEQFF. The DNA of the CDR3 is TGTGCCACCAGTGAACCAGGGCCTTATTACAATGAGCAGTTCTTC.

This clonotype was counted only a few times. The J gene is TRBJ1-2, the V gene TRBV7-9, with unresolved D. The V end lost 5 bases, the J end lost 5 bases, and 6 bases lay between the germline ends. From germline, CDR1 is SEHNR and CDR2 FQNEAQ (reference sequence). This CDR3 spans 11 amino acids. The CDR3 nucleotides are TGTGCCAGCAGCCTCGCTTATGGCTACACCTTC. It specifies CASSLAYGYTF. The full variable domain, in which reference TRBV7-9 and TRBJ1-2 provide the parts outside the CDR3, is DTGVSQNPRHKITKRGQNVTFRCDPISEHNRLYWYRQTLGQGPEFLTYFQNEAQLEKSRLLSDRFSAERPKGSFSTLEIQRTEQGDSAMYLCASSLAYGYTFGSGTRLTVV.

This clonotype came up a few times. The V gene is TRBV15, the J gene TRBJ2-3, with 8 bases that match TRBD1. In germline, CDR1 is LNHNV, CDR2 YYDKDF (reference sequence). J gave up 2 bases and V 3 bases, and 4 bases lay outside the gene matches. The CDR3 spans 15 residues. The DNA of the CDR3 is TGTGCCACCAGCAGGGACAGGGTTCTCACAGATACGCAGTATTTT. This gives the protein CATSRDRVLTDTQYF.

This clonotype was recorded at least ten times. The chain carries TRBV29-1 and TRBJ2-5; D may be TRBD2 (6 bases). The CDR3 length is 12 residues. V dropped 5 bases and J dropped 2 bases, with 9 bases sitting between them. From germline, CDR1 is SQVTM and CDR2 ANQGSEA. The CDR3 bases are TGCAGCGTTTGGGACTTGCAAGAGACCCAGTACTTC. It yields the protein CSVWDLQETQYF. Full variable domain (remainder filled in from reference TRBV29-1 and TRBJ2-5): SAVISQKPSRDICQRGTSLTIQCQVDSQVTMMFWYRQQPGQSLTLIATANQGSEATYESGFVIDKFPISRPNLTFSTLTVSNMSPEDSSIYLCSVWDLQETQYFGPGTRLLVL.

The chain couples TRBV2 to TRBJ2-7; D remains unclear. Germline values: CDR1 SNHLY, CDR2 FYNNEI. This CDR3 spans 14 amino acids. The ends were cut back, 9 bases at V and 0 bases at J, with 15 bases in the middle. In nucleotides, the CDR3 is TGTGCCAGAAGTTACGTGGGTATCTCCTACGAGCAGTACTTC. Translated: CARSYVGISYEQYF.

V gene TRBV14 combines with J gene TRBJ2-7, with 7 nucleotides matching TRBD1. V lost 2 bases and J lost 2; bases outside the gene matches: 6. CDR3 length: 15 residues. CDR1 and CDR2 from the germline V gene are SGHDN and FVKESK. CDR3 DNA: TGTGCCAGCAGCCAATCGCAGGGGGAGACCTACGAGCAGTACTTC. It yields the protein CASSQSQGETYEQYF.

The V and J genes are TRBV2 and TRBJ1-3; 9 bases map to TRBD1. This CDR3 comprises 14 residues. The germline V gene encodes CDR1 SNHLY and CDR2 FYNNEI. Losses at the gene ends were 5 bases for V and 3 bases for J; bases not matched to a gene: 2. The chain's CDR3 is CASSRQGGGNTIYF. The DNA for the CDR3 is TGTGCCAGCAGTCGACAGGGGGGTGGAAACACCATATATTTT.

The chain links TRBV15 to TRBJ2-7, with D perhaps matching TRBD1 (6 bases). V was cut by 3 bases and J by 5 bases, with 14 bases left in between. CDR3 length: 14 residues. Germline V gives CDR1 LNHNV, CDR2 YYDKDF (reference sequence). The CDR3 nucleotides read TGTGCCACCAGCAGGGGTTTAGGGGGTGACGAGCAGTACTTC. Protein: CATSRGLGGDEQYF.